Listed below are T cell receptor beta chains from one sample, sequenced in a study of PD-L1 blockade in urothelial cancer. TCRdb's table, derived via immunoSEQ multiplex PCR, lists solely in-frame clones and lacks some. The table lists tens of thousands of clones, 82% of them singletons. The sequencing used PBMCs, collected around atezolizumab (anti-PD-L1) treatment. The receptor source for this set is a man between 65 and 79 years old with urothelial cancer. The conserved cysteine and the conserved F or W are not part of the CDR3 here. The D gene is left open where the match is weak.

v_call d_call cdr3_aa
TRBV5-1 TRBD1 ASSLAPGQRSGNTIY
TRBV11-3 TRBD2 ASSAGLAGGPTDTQY
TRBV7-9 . ASSLMTTKY
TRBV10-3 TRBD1 AISGRIGTGVPYEQY
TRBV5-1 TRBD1 ASSLVAGGGTEAF
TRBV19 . ASSPARGGGNEQF
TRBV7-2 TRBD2 ASSLEEVVGTSGKETQY
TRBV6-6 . ASTLEGGITEAF
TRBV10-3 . AIAGTESTDTQY
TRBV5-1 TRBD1 ASSFGTGAYEQY
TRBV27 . ASSWTARGNIQY
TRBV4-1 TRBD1 ASSQLRDRGYNEQF
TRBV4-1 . ASSQVADSYNEQF
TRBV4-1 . ASSFRLPNTGELF
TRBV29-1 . SVEAVQGHEQY
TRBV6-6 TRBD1 ASSRGQGGSGNTIY
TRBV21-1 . ASSKEPRDRGFRVIETQY
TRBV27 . ASSIRGNYGYT
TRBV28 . ASSFLSGTDTQY
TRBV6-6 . ASSNKEQGGDTEAF
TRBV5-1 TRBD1 ASSGTGGSEGYT
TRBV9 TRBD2 ASSVGRGTSGSKGSDEQF
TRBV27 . ASSTSGTMNEKLF
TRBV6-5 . ASSYGRTQY
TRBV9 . ASSVGSSYEQY
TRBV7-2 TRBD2 ASSLAGLGDEQF
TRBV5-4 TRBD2 ASSSMTSGNADTQY
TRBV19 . ASSIDSRRGNTGELF
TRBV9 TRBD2 ASSVGELAIANEQF